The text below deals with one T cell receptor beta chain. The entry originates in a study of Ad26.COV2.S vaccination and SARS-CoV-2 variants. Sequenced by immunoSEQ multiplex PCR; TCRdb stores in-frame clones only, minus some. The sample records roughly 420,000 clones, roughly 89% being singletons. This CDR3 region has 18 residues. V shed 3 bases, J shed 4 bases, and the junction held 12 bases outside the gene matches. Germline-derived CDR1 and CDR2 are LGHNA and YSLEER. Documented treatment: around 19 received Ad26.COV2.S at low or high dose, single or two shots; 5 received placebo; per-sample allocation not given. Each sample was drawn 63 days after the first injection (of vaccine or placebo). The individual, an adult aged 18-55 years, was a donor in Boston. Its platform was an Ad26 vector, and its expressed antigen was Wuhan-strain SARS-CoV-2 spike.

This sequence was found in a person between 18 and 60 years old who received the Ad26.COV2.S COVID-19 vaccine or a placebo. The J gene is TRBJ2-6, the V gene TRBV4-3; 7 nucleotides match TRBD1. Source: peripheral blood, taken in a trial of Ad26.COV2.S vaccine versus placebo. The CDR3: CASSQTPIDRVGANVLTF. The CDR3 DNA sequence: TGCGCCAGCAGCCAGACCCCTATCGACAGGGTGGGGGCCAACGTCCTGACTTTC.